The clone carrying this TCR beta chain has only a few counts. The sample originates from a study of blood T cell repertoires in COVID-19. As for the study in general: PBMCs, B-cell-depleted T cells, or T cells were the source of the cDNA or gDNA that made up the material.

Original data processing: How many nucleated cells were present was estimated from reference gene primer amplification. Some clones are missing from TCRdb's copy, which holds only in-frame ones; the method was immunoSEQ multiplex PCR. The DNA gave D and trimming, while V, J and clone size come from that table. The top ten hold about 4.8% of the sample, which has 200,000 to 250,000 clones, 83% seen once. This clonotype was obtained from a woman aged 45-65 years who had been exposed to COVID-19. Sequenced material: PBMCs or T cells enriched from blood (not recorded which).

The DNA for the CDR3 is TGTGCCAGCAGCTCCCGGGACAGGGTTGTCTCACCCCTCCACTTT. Translating it yields CASSSRDRVVSPLHF. This sequence joins TRBV5-6 and TRBJ1-6; 9 bases fit TRBD1. V lost 3 bases to trimming and J lost 10 bases; unmatched junction nucleotides: 8. The CDR3 is 15 residues long. The germline gives CDR1 SGHDT, CDR2 YYEEEE.